This T cell receptor (beta chain) emerged from a study of cytomegalovirus exposure and HLA in healthy donors. V lost 3 bases and J 0 bases, leaving 9 bases between the germline ends. Germline V gives CDR1 SGHAT, CDR2 FQNNGV. The CDR3 consists of 14 residues. With 60 Vbeta and 13 Jbeta primers, the PCR was carried out. Using immunoSEQ multiplex PCR, the repertoire was profiled, and TCRdb retains in-frame clones only, with some absent. The table shows about 160,000 clones, with roughly four fifths occurring only once. Specimen: PBMCs. This chain connects TRBV11-2 to TRBJ2-7, with D perhaps TRBD2 (5 bases). This receptor was obtained from a woman younger than 35 in good health and CMV-seronegative. The DNA for the CDR3 is TGTGCCAGCAGCTTGTCGGGGAGCTCCTACGAGCAGTACTTC. This translates into CASSLSGSSYEQYF. The full variable domain, completed using reference TRBV11-2 and TRBJ2-7, is EAGVAQSPRYKIIEKRQSVAFWCNPISGHATLYWYQQILGQGPKLLIQFQNNGVVDDSQLPKDRFSAERLKGVDSTLKIQPAKLEDSAVYLCASSLSGSSYEQYFGPGTRLTVT.